These 15 T cell receptor beta chains share one sample of origin, sequenced in a study of Graves' ophthalmopathy and Graves' hyperthyroidism. For repertoire sequencing, the TCR beta CDR3 regions were amplified from RNA transcripts. First-round RT-PCR used HTBI primers; second-round multiplex PCR followed. Using its own MiXCR run on the multiplex PCR reads, TCRdb lists one record per CDR3 protein. The repertoire has 350,000 to 450,000 distinct CDR3 sequences, 20% to 25% of them found once; the top ten carry roughly 3%. Sequencing used peripheral blood. The receptors shown here come from a woman younger than 35 with stable Graves' hyperthyroidism.

This clonotype has a count of ten or more. V is TRBV2 and J is TRBJ1-5; tentative D call: TRBD1 (5 bases). V was pared by 3 bases and J by 2 bases, with 14 bases between. Looked up from germline, CDR1 is SNHLY and CDR2 is FYNNEI. The CDR3 is made up of 16 amino acids. The CDR3 sequence is CASSDGGLSGNQPQHF. The CDR3, as DNA: TGTGCCAGCAGTGATGGGGGACTCTCCGGCAATCAGCCCCAGCATTTT. The full variable domain, in which reference TRBV2 and TRBJ1-5 provide the parts outside the CDR3, is EPEVTQTPSHQVTQMGQEVILRCVPISNHLYFYWYRQILGQKVEFLVSFYNNEISEKSEIFDDQFSVERPDGSNFTLKIRSTKLEDSAMYFCASSDGGLSGNQPQHFGDGTRLSIL.

There are many counts of this clonotype. This chain joins TRBV29-1 and TRBJ1-1; D unresolved. The CDR3 is made up of 12 amino acids. V lost 6 bases and J lost 1, with 9 bases in between. Germline values: CDR1 SQVTM, CDR2 ANQGSEA. The CDR3 loop reads CSVLRWNTEAFF. In nucleotides, the CDR3 is TGCAGCGTCCTGCGGTGGAACACTGAAGCTTTCTTT.

This clonotype has ten or more counts. V is TRBV12-3 or TRBV12-4 and J is TRBJ2-3, with 7 bases fitting TRBD2. The V segment lost 3 bases and the J segment 1 base; nucleotides outside the gene matches: 1. The length of the CDR3 is 14 residues. The CDR3 sequence: CASSLGGGTDTQYF. DNA of the CDR3: TGTGCCAGCAGTTTGGGAGGGGGCACAGATACGCAGTATTTT.

This chain links TRBV29-1 with TRBJ2-5; D call uncertain. Germline assignment: CDR1 SQVTM and CDR2 ANQGSEA. The CDR3 runs 13 residues. The DNA for the CDR3 is TGCAGTACCCTACGGCCCGAACAAGAGACCCAGTACTTC. Translated: CSTLRPEQETQYF.

This clonotype was recorded many times. The chain employs TRBV2 and TRBJ2-7; D is unclear. The CDR3 runs 16 residues. Germline V gives CDR1 SNHLY, CDR2 FYNNEI. V shed 0 bases and J shed 0 bases, with 12 bases lying between them. The chain's CDR3 is CASSEAVRVISYEQYF. The CDR3 bases are TGTGCCAGCAGTGAAGCAGTCCGGGTTATCTCCTACGAGCAGTACTTC. Drawing the rest from reference TRBV2 and TRBJ2-7, the complete variable domain is EPEVTQTPSHQVTQMGQEVILRCVPISNHLYFYWYRQILGQKVEFLVSFYNNEISEKSEIFDDQFSVERPDGSNFTLKIRSTKLEDSAMYFCASSEAVRVISYEQYFGPGTRLTVT.

The genes are TRBV24-1 and TRBJ2-7; D gene uncertain. Germline CDR1 KGHDR, CDR2 SFDVKD. This CDR3 region has 13 residues. The ends were cut back, 3 bases at V and 7 bases at J, with 12 bases in the middle. CDR3 in amino acids: CATSDVGTSEQYF. CDR3 coding DNA: TGTGCCACCAGTGATGTTGGTACGTCTGAGCAGTACTTC.

This clonotype was found many times. The chain has TRBV7-6 and TRBJ2-7, with 7 bases that match TRBD1. The CDR3 runs to 15 residues. Trimming at V came to 5 bases and at J to 6 bases, leaving 13 bases not matched to a gene. Germline V CDR1 and CDR2: SGHVS, FNYEAQ. CDR3 coding DNA: TGTGCCAGCAGCGAATTTTTCGGGACAGAGAGCGAGCAGTACTTC. It specifies CASSEFFGTESEQYF.

The rearrangement links TRBV6-5 to TRBJ1-1, with D possibly being TRBD1 (5 bases). The germline CDR1 and CDR2 sequences are MNHEY and SVGAGI. The CDR3 has 15 residues. V lost 2 bases and J lost 2, with 12 bases in between. The CDR3 nucleotides read TGTGCCAGCAGTTACGGCAGGGAGGGAAACACTGAAGCTTTCTTT. This encodes CASSYGREGNTEAFF.

The CDR3 DNA follows: TGTGCCAGCACCTTCCAGGGGTTGAATGGCTACACCTTC. This translates into CASTFQGLNGYTF. The genes are TRBV7-8 and TRBJ1-2; TRBD1 might be the D (6 bases). This CDR3 has 13 residues. V shed 7 bases and J shed 6 bases, with 15 bases lying between them. Per the germline V gene, CDR1 is SGHVS and CDR2 is FQNEAQ.

This clonotype was recorded many times. The chain couples TRBV10-3 to TRBJ2-5, with 7 bases that match TRBD2. Unmatched junction bases numbered 5, after V lost 3 bases and J lost 4 bases. This CDR3 region has 14 residues. Per germline, CDR1 ENHRY and CDR2 SYGVKD. The CDR3 DNA sequence: TGTGCCATCAGTGATCCGGGGGGAGCAGAGACCCAGTACTTC. This encodes CAISDPGGAETQYF.

This clonotype was counted many times. The V gene is TRBV15, the J gene TRBJ2-7; D remains ambiguous. Germline values: CDR1 LNHNV, CDR2 YYDKDF (reference sequence). CDR3 size: 13 residues. Trimming left V 1 base short and J 4 bases short, with 8 bases between. The CDR3 bases are TGTGCCACCAGCAGAGGTGGGTTGTACGAGCAGTACTTC. It is translated as CATSRGGLYEQYF.

This chain joins TRBV29-1 and TRBJ2-5; D is unclear. Germline V gives CDR1 SQVTM, CDR2 ANQGSEA. Trimming took 4 bases from V and 5 from J, leaving 14 bases between them. CDR3 length: 13 amino acids. DNA for the CDR3: TGCAGCGTTGCAGAGTTAGGACGGGAGACCCAGTACTTC. Translated: CSVAELGRETQYF. Full variable domain (outside the CDR3, taken from reference TRBV29-1 and TRBJ2-5): SAVISQKPSRDICQRGTSLTIQCQVDSQVTMMFWYRQQPGQSLTLIATANQGSEATYESGFVIDKFPISRPNLTFSTLTVSNMSPEDSSIYLCSVAELGRETQYFGPGTRLLVL.

The chain combines TRBV20-1 with TRBJ1-5, with D possibly being TRBD1 (5 bases). With 0 bases removed from V and 3 bases from J, the gap between germline ends came to 18 bases. CDR1 and CDR2 (germline): DFQATT, SNEGSKA (reference sequence). The length of the CDR3 is 17 residues. The CDR3 DNA is TGCAGTGCTAGAGATGCTCGGGACCCAGGGCACAATCAGCCCCAGCATTTT. This gives the protein CSARDARDPGHNQPQHF.

In this sample, this clonotype turned up many times. This sequence joins TRBV28 and TRBJ2-7, with D hard to call. V lost 2 bases to trimming and J lost 5 bases, with 16 bases between them. The CDR3 extends over 15 amino acids. CDR1 is MDHEN, CDR2 SYDVKM, per germline. CDR3 bases: TGTGCCAGCAGTTTAAAAGTGGTCCTTCCCCACGAGCAGTACTTC. It codes for CASSLKVVLPHEQYF.

This clonotype was seen many times. This sequence joins TRBV7-8 and TRBJ1-1, with unresolved D. This CDR3 has 14 amino acids. Trimming pared 0 bases from V and 0 bases from J, leaving 5 bases between. Per the germline V gene, CDR1 is SGHVS and CDR2 is FQNEAQ. The CDR3 spells CASSLASVNTEAFF. The DNA for the CDR3 is TGTGCCAGCAGCTTAGCTTCGGTGAACACTGAAGCTTTCTTT. The full variable domain, with the rest looked up from reference TRBV7-8 and TRBJ1-1, is GAGVSQSPRYKVAKRGQDVALRCDPISGHVSLFWYQQALGQGPEFLTYFQNEAQLDKSGLPSDRFFAERPEGSVSTLKIQRTQQEDSAVYLCASSLASVNTEAFFGQGTRLTVV.